These 2 T cell receptor beta chains originate from one sample sequenced in a study of graft-versus-host responses after intestinal transplantation. Libraries were prepared by immunoSEQ multiplex PCR; TCRdb keeps only in-frame clonotypes and omits some of them. The table lists about 15,000 clones, about 27% of them singletons, with about 3.9% in the top ten. The sequences come from alloreactive CD4+ T cells from a mixed lymphocyte reaction culture, collected before intestinal transplant. Subset reported: CFSE-low proliferating T cells sorted from roughly six-day pre-transplant mixed lymphocyte reaction (GvH or HvG direction). These receptors were obtained from a human patient who received an intestinal transplant.

This clone appeared a few times. The chain uses TRBV11-2 and TRBJ2-3; D tentatively fits TRBD1 or TRBD2 (6 bases each). Germline CDR1 SGHAT, CDR2 FQNNGV. V was clipped by 6 bases and J by 1 base, with 14 bases between them. This CDR3 has 15 amino acids. CDR3 in amino acids: CASSQGGKGTDTQYF. The CDR3 DNA reads TGTGCCAGCAGTCAAGGGGGGAAAGGCACAGATACGCAGTATTTT. The full variable domain, completed using reference TRBV11-2 and TRBJ2-3, is EAGVAQSPRYKIIEKRQSVAFWCNPISGHATLYWYQQILGQGPKLLIQFQNNGVVDDSQLPKDRFSAERLKGVDSTLKIQPAKLEDSAVYLCASSQGGKGTDTQYFGPGTRLTVL.

This clone has just a few counts. Within the sample, other DNA sequences also encode this same CDR3. J is TRBJ1-1 and V is TRBV20-1; D remains ambiguous. V gave up 1 base and J gave up 2 bases, with 2 bases separating them. The CDR3 is 11 amino acids. Germline V gene data show CDR1 as DFQATT and CDR2 as SNEGSKA (reference sequence). CDR3 DNA sequence: TGCAGTGCTAGAGGAAACACTGAAGCTTTCTTT. This translates into CSARGNTEAFF.